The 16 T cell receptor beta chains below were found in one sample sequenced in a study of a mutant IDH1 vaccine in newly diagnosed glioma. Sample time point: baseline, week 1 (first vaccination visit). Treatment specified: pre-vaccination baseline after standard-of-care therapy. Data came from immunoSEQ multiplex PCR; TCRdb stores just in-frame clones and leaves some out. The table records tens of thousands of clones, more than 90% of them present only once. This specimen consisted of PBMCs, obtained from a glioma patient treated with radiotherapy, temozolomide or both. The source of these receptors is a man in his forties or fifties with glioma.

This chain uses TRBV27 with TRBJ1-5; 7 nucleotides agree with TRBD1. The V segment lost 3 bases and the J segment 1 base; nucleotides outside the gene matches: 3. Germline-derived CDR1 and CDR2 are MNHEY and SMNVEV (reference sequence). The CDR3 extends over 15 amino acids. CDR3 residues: CASSFQGESNQPQHF. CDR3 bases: TGTGCCAGCAGTTTTCAGGGGGAAAGCAATCAGCCCCAGCATTTT.

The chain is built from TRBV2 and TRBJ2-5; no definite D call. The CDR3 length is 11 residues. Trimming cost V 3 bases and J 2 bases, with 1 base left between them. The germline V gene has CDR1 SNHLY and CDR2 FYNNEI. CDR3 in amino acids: CASSDQETQYF. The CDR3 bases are TGTGCCAGCAGTGATCAAGAGACCCAGTACTTC.

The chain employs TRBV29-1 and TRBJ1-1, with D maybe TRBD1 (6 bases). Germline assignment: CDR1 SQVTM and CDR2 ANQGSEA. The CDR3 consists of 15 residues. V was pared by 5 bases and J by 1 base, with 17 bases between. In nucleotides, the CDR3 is TGCAGCGTTAGACCTAGGGACAATCGGAACACTGAAGCTTTCTTT. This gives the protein CSVRPRDNRNTEAFF.

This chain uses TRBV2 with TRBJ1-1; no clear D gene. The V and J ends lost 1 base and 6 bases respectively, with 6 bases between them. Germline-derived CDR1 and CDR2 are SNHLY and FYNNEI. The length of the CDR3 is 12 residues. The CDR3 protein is CASSEGRAEAFF. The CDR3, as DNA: TGTGCCAGCAGTGAAGGCAGAGCTGAAGCTTTCTTT.

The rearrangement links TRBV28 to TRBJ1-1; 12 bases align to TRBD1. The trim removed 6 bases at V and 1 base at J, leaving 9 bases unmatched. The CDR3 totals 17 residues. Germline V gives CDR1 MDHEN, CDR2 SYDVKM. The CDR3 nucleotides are TGTGCCAGCAGCACTCGGGACAGGGGGCCAAGGAACACTGAAGCTTTCTTT. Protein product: CASSTRDRGPRNTEAFF.

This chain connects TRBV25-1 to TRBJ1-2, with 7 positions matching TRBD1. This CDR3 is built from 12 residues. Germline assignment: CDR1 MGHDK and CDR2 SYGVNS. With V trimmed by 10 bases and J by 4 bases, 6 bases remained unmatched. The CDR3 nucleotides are TGTGCCACCTGGACAGGCGGCTATGGCTACACCTTC. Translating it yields CATWTGGYGYTF.

CDR3 sequence (DNA): TGTGCCAGCAGCTTGGGGCGGGGGGTCGCCATGAACACTGAAGCTTTCTTT. Its protein product is CASSLGRGVAMNTEAFF. The chain recombines TRBV5-6 with TRBJ1-1; TRBD1 might be the D (5 bases). Germline CDR1 and CDR2: SGHDT and YYEEEE. The CDR3 contains 17 residues. V lost 0 bases to trimming and J lost 0 bases, with 15 bases between them.

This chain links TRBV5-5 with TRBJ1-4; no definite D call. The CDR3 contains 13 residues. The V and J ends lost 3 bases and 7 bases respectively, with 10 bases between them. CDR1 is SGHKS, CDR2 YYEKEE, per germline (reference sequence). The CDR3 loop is CASSSTDREKLFF. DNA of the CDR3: TGTGCCAGCAGCTCCACCGATCGTGAAAAACTGTTTTTT. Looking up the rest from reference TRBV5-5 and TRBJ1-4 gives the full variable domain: DAGVTQSPTHLIKTRGQQVTLRCSPISGHKSVSWYQQVLGQGPQFIFQYYEKEERGRGNFPDRFSARQFPNYSSELNVNALLLGDSALYLCASSSTDREKLFFGSGTQLSVL.

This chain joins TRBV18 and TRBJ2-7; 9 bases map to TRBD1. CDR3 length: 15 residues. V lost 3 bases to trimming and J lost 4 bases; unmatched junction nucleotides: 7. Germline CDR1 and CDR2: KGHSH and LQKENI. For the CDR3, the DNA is TGTGCCAGCTCACCTAGGCGGACAGGGGTTTACGAGCAGTACTTC. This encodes CASSPRRTGVYEQYF.

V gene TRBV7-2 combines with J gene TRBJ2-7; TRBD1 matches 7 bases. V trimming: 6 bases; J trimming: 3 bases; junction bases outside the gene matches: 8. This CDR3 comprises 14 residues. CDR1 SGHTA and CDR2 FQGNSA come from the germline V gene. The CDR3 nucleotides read TGTGCCAGCAGTTCGCCGGGACAGAGCTACGAGCAGTACTTC. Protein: CASSSPGQSYEQYF.

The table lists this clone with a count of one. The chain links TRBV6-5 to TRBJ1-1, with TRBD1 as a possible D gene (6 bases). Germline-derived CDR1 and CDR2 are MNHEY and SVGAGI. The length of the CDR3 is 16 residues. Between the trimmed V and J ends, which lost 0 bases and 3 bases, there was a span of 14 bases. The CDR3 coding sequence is TGTGCCAGCAGTTACTCAGGGACACTTGGGGACACTGAAGCTTTCTTT. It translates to CASSYSGTLGDTEAFF.

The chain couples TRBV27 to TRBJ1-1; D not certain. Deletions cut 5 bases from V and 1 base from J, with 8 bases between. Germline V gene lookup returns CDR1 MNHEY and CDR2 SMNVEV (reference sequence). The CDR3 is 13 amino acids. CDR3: CASSLQTNTEAFF. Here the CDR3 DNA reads TGTGCCAGCAGTCTTCAAACGAACACTGAAGCTTTCTTT.

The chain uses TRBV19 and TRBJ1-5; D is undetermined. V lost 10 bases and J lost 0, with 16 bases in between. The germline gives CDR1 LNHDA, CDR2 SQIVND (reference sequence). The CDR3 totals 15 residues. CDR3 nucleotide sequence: TGTGCCACTCTAGATCGCGGCGCTAGCAATCAGCCCCAGCATTTT. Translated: CATLDRGASNQPQHF.

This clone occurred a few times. CDR3 region: CASSLSGAWDTEAFF. The DNA for the CDR3 is TGTGCCAGCAGCCTCAGCGGGGCATGGGACACTGAAGCTTTCTTT. The V and J genes are TRBV5-4 and TRBJ1-1; possible D gene TRBD1, 5 bases. V was pared by 4 bases and J by 3 bases, with 16 bases between. The CDR3 consists of 15 residues. The germline CDR1 and CDR2 sequences are SGHNT and YYREEE (reference sequence).

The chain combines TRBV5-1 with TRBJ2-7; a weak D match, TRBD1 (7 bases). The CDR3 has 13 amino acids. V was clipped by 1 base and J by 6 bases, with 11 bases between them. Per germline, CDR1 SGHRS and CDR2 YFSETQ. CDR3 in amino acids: CASSLNRGLEQYF. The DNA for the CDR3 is TGCGCCAGCAGCTTGAACAGGGGACTCGAGCAGTACTTC. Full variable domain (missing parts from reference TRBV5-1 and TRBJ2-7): KAGVTQTPRYLIKTRGQQVTLSCSPISGHRSVSWYQQTPGQGLQFLFEYFSETQRNKGNFPGRFSGRQFSNSRSEMNVSTLELGDSALYLCASSLNRGLEQYFGPGTRLTVT.

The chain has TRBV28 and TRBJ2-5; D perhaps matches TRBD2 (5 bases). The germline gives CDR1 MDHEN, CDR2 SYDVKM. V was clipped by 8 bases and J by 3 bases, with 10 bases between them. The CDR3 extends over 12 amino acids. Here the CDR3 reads CASSREKETQYF. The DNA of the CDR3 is TGTGCCAGCTCAAGGGAGAAAGAGACCCAGTACTTC.